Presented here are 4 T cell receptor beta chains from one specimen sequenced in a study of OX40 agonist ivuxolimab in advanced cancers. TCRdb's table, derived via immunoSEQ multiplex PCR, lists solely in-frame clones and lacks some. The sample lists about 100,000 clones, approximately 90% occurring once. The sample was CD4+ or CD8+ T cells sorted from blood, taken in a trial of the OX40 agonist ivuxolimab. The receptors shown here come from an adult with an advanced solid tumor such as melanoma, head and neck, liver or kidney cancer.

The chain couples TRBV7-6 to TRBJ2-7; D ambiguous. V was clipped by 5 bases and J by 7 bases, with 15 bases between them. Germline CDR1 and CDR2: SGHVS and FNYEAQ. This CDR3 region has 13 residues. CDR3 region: CASSPRQVGEQYF. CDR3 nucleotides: TGTGCCAGCAGCCCTCGGCAGGTTGGGGAGCAGTACTTC. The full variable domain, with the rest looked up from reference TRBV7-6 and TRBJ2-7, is GAGVSQSPRYKVTKRGQDVALRCDPISGHVSLYWYRQALGQGPEFLTYFNYEAQQDKSGLPNDRFSAERPEGSISTLTIQRTEQRDSAMYRCASSPRQVGEQYFGPGTRLTVT.

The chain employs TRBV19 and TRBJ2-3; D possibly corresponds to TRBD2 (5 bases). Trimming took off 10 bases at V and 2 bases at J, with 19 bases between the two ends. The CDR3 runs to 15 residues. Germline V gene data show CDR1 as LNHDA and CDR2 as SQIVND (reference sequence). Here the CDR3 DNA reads TGTGCCACCTCAGGAGGTCCGGTGATCACAGATACGCAGTATTTT. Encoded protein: CATSGGPVITDTQYF.

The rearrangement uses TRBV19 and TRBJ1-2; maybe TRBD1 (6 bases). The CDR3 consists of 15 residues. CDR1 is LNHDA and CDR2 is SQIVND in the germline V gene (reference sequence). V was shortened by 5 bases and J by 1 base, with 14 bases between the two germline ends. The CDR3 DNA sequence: TGTGCCAGTAGTCCAGGACAGAGGGGTAACTATGGCTACACCTTC. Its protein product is CASSPGQRGNYGYTF.

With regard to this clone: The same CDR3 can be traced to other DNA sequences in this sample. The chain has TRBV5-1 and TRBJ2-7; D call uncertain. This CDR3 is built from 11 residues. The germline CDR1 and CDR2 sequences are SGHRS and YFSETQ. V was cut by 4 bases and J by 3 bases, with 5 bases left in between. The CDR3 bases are TGCGCCAGCAGCCTGGACTACGAGCAGTACTTC. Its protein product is CASSLDYEQYF.